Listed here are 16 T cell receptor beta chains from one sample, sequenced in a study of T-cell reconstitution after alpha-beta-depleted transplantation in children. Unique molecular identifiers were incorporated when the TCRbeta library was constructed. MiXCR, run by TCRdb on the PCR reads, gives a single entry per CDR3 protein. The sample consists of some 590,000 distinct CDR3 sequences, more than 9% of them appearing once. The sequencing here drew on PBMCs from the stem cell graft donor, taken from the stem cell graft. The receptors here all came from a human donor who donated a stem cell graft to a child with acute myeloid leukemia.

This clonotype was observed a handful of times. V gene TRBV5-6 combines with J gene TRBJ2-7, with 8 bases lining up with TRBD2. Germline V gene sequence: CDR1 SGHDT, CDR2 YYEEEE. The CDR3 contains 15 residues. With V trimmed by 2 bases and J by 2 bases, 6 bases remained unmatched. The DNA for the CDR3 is TGTGCCAGCAGCTTCACGGGACTAGGGACCTACGAGCAGTACTTC. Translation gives CASSFTGLGTYEQYF.

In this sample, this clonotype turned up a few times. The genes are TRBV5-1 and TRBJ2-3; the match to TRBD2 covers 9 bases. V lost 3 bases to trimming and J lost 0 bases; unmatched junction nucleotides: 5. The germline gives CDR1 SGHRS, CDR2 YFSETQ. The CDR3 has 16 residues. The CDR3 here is CASSSGTSLSTDTQYF. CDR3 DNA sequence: TGCGCCAGCAGCTCTGGGACTAGCTTAAGCACAGATACGCAGTATTTT.

This CDR3 is CAIKEPSDTGELFF. The CDR3, as DNA: TGTGCCATCAAGGAACCCTCGGACACCGGGGAGCTGTTTTTT. The rearrangement joins TRBV10-3 to TRBJ2-2; D uncertain. V lost 7 bases and J lost 3, with 12 bases in between. The germline V gene encodes CDR1 ENHRY and CDR2 SYGVKD. This CDR3 region has 14 residues.

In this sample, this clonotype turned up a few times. The CDR3: CASSYQAPPYEQYF. CDR3 nucleotide sequence: TGTGCCAGCAGTTATCAAGCACCACCCTACGAGCAGTACTTC. The chain employs TRBV6-2 or TRBV6-3 and TRBJ2-7; no firm D call. V lost 3 bases, J lost 2 bases, and 11 bases lay in between. The V gene's germline CDR1 is MNHEY and CDR2 SVGEGT. The length of the CDR3 is 14 residues.

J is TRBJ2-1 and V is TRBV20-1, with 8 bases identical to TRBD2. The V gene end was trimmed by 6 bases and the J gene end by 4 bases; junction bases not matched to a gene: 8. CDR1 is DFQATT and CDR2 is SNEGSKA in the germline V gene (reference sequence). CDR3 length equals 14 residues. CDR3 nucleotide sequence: TGCAGTGCCCAGGACCGGGGGGGATACAATGAGCAGTTCTTC. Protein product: CSAQDRGGYNEQFF.

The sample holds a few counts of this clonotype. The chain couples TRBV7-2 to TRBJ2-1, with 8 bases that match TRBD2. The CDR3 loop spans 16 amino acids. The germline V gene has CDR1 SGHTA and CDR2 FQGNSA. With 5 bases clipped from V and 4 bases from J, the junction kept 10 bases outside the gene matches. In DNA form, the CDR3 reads TGTGCCAGCAGCCTTGCCGGGACTAGTAGGTACAATGAGCAGTTCTTC. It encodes CASSLAGTSRYNEQFF.

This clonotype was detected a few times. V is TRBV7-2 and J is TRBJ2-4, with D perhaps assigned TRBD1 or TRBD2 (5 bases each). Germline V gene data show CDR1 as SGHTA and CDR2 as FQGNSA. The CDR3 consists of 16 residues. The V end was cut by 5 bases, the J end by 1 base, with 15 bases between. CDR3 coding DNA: TGTGCCAGCAGCCCCCAGAGGGCAGGGGCCAAAAACATTCAGTACTTC. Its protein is CASSPQRAGAKNIQYF.

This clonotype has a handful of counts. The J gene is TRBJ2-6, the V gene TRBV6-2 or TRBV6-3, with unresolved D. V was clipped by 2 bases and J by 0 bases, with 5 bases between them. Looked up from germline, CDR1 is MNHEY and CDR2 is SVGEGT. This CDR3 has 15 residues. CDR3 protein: CASSYGPSGANVLTF. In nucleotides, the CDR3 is TGTGCCAGCAGTTACGGGCCCTCTGGGGCCAACGTCCTGACTTTC.

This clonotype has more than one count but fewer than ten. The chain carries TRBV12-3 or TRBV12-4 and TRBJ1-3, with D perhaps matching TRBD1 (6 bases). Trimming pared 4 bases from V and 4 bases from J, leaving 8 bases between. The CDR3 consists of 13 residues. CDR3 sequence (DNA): TGTGCCAGCAGTTGGGGGCCCGGAAACACCATATATTTT. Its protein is CASSWGPGNTIYF.

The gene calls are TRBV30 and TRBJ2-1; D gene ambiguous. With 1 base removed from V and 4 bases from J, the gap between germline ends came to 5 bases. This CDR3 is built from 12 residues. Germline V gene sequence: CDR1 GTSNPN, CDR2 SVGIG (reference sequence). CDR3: CAWSADYNEQFF. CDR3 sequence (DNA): TGTGCCTGGAGTGCGGATTACAATGAGCAGTTCTTC.

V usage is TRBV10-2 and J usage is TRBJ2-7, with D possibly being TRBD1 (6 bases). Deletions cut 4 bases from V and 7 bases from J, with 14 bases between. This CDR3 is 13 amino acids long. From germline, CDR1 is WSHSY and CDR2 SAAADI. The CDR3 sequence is CASSGLGAAEQYF. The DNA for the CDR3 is TGCGCCAGCAGTGGCCTGGGGGCAGCTGAGCAGTACTTC.

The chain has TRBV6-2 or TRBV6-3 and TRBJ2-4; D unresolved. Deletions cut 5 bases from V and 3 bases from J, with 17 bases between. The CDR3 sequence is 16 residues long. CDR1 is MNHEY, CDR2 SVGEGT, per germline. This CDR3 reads CASSTPRYNGKNIQYF. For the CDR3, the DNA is TGTGCCAGCAGTACGCCTCGATACAACGGCAAAAACATTCAGTACTTC.

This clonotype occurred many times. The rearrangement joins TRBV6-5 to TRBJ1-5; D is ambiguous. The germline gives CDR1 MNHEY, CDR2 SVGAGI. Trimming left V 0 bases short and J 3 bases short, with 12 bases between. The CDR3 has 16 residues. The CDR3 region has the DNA TGTGCCAGCAGTTACTCGCCTTCTAGGGACAATCAGCCCCAGCATTTT. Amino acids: CASSYSPSRDNQPQHF.

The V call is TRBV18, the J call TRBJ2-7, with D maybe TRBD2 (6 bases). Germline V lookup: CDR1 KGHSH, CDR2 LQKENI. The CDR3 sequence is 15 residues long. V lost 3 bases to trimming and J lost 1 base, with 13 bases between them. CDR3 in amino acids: CASSPPGRESYEQYF. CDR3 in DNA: TGTGCCAGCTCACCCCCGGGGCGGGAATCCTACGAGCAGTACTTC.

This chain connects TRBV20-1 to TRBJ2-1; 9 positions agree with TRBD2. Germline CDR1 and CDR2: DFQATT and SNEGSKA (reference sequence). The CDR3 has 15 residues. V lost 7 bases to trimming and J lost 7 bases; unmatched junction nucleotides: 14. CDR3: CSVGRAGLAGNEQFF. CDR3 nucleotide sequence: TGCAGTGTTGGCCGCGCGGGACTAGCCGGTAATGAGCAGTTCTTC.

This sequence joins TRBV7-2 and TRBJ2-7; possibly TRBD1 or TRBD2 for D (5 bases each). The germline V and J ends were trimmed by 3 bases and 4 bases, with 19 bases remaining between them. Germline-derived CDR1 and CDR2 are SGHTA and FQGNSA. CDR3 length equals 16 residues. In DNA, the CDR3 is TGTGCCAGCAGCTTCCCCAGAGTCGGTGGGGGATACGAGCAGTACTTC. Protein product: CASSFPRVGGGYEQYF.